Each of the 20 T cell receptor beta chains below was sequenced from the same sample in a study of cytomegalovirus exposure and HLA in healthy donors. PCR employed 60 Vbeta and 13 Jbeta primers. Sequencing used immunoSEQ multiplex PCR; TCRdb keeps in-frame clones, though not all of them. There are under 100,000 clones in the sample; about a tenth occur only once, and over 20% lies in the top ten. The sample comprised PBMCs. These receptors all come from a man aged 55 to 69 in good health and CMV-seropositive.

The chain links TRBV27 to TRBJ2-5; 7 positions match TRBD2. CDR3 length: 14 amino acids. The germline V gene encodes CDR1 MNHEY and CDR2 SMNVEV (reference sequence). The V segment lost 2 bases and the J segment 3 bases; nucleotides outside the gene matches: 3. The CDR3 loop is CASSLSGVKETQYF. Written as DNA, the CDR3 is TGTGCCAGCAGTTTAAGCGGGGTCAAAGAGACCCAGTACTTC.

This clone has more than one count but fewer than ten. V and J are TRBV4-1 and TRBJ1-1, with D hard to call. Trimming took 3 bases from V and 1 from J, leaving 9 bases between them. The length of the CDR3 is 14 residues. CDR1 is MGHRA, CDR2 YSYEKL, per germline. The CDR3 DNA reads as TGCGCCAGCAGCCACGTAGCTACGAACACTGAAGCTTTCTTT. Translating it yields CASSHVATNTEAFF.

The chain uses TRBV28 and TRBJ2-5; a weak D match, TRBD1 (5 bases). This CDR3 is 14 amino acids long. CDR1 is MDHEN and CDR2 is SYDVKM in the germline V gene. V was shortened by 6 bases and J by 3 bases, with 14 bases between the two germline ends. The CDR3, as DNA: TGTGCCAGCAGCTCCTGGGGCCCTGAAGAGACCCAGTACTTC. Amino acid sequence: CASSSWGPEETQYF. Full variable domain (rest looked up from reference TRBV28 and TRBJ2-5): DVKVTQSSRYLVKRTGEKVFLECVQDMDHENMFWYRQDPGLGLRLIYFSYDVKMKEKGDIPEGYSVSREKKERFSLILESASTNQTSMYLCASSSWGPEETQYFGPGTRLLVL.

This clone turned up a few times. The chain links TRBV7-3 to TRBJ1-2, with unresolved D. Germline loops: CDR1 SGHTA, CDR2 FQGTGA. Trimming left V 5 bases short and J 3 bases short, with 13 bases between. The CDR3 is 14 amino acids. The DNA of the CDR3 is TGTGCCAGCAGCCCTGGCGGGAGTCACTATGGCTACACCTTC. This translates into CASSPGGSHYGYTF.

The chain employs TRBV6-5 and TRBJ1-5; possibly TRBD1 for D (5 bases). Between the trimmed V and J ends, which lost 6 bases and 0 bases, there was a span of 12 bases. The CDR3 runs to 15 residues. Germline lookup yields CDR1 MNHEY and CDR2 SVGAGI. CDR3 nucleotides: TGTGCCAGCAGCCGGACACTGGATAGCAATCAGCCCCAGCATTTT. The encoded protein is CASSRTLDSNQPQHF.

This clone was detected a few times. The genes are TRBV14 and TRBJ2-1, with 11 nucleotides matching TRBD2. The CDR3 contains 17 residues. Germline lookup yields CDR1 SGHDN and CDR2 FVKESK. V lost 3 bases, J lost 8 bases, and 12 bases stayed unmatched. The CDR3 is CASSHRRRVAGGDEQFF. The CDR3 region has the DNA TGTGCCAGCAGCCACCGAAGGAGAGTAGCGGGGGGGGATGAGCAGTTCTTC.

The chain employs TRBV27 and TRBJ2-7; TRBD2 matches at 9 bases. Per the germline V gene, CDR1 is MNHEY and CDR2 is SMNVEV (reference sequence). The CDR3 loop spans 15 amino acids. V shed 4 bases, J shed 3 bases, and the junction held 7 bases outside the gene matches. The CDR3 is CASSSKRGAIYEQYF. As DNA, the CDR3 is TGTGCCAGCAGTTCGAAGCGGGGGGCCATCTACGAGCAGTACTTC.

The rearrangement links TRBV7-9 to TRBJ2-5; TRBD2 matches 8 bases. Per germline, CDR1 SEHNR and CDR2 FQNEAQ (reference sequence). J was trimmed by 2 bases and V by 5 bases; bases with no gene match: 10. This CDR3 comprises 16 residues. This CDR3 is CASSTTGTRGQETQYF. Written as DNA, the CDR3 is TGTGCCAGCAGCACAACCGGGACTAGAGGACAAGAGACCCAGTACTTC.

V is TRBV15 and J is TRBJ2-5; TRBD2 matches 11 bases. V lost 0 bases and J lost 1; bases outside the gene matches: 7. The CDR3 extends over 18 amino acids. The germline V gene has CDR1 LNHNV and CDR2 YYDKDF (reference sequence). Here the CDR3 DNA reads TGTGCCACCAGCAGAGAGGTAGCGGGGGGGCGGTTCCAAGAGACCCAGTACTTC. This sequence encodes CATSREVAGGRFQETQYF.

The chain couples TRBV19 to TRBJ2-4; D gene ambiguous. Germline V gene data show CDR1 as LNHDA and CDR2 as SQIVND (reference sequence). The V gene lost 0 bases and the J gene lost 6 bases, with 9 bases spanning the gap. The CDR3 consists of 14 residues. The CDR3 DNA sequence: TGTGCCAGTAGTATAGAGTGGCCGGGAAACATTCAGTACTTC. It yields the protein CASSIEWPGNIQYF.

The chain carries TRBV2 and TRBJ1-5; maybe TRBD1 (5 bases). The CDR3 has 14 amino acids. V was shortened by 4 bases and J by 3 bases, with 10 bases between the two germline ends. Germline loops: CDR1 SNHLY, CDR2 FYNNEI. CDR3: CASSVDSSNQPQHF. CDR3 in DNA: TGTGCCAGCAGTGTCGACAGCTCCAATCAGCCCCAGCATTTT.

The chain has TRBV9 and TRBJ1-1, with D hard to call. The V gene lost 2 bases and the J gene lost 1 base, with 9 bases spanning the gap. The CDR3 extends over 14 amino acids. Germline loops: CDR1 SGDLS, CDR2 YYNGEE. The CDR3 DNA sequence: TGTGCCAGCAGCGTTACCCGAGAGAACACTGAAGCTTTCTTT. Its translation: CASSVTRENTEAFF.

This clone was found a few times. The chain combines TRBV9 with TRBJ1-3, with 7 nucleotides matching TRBD1. This CDR3 is 15 amino acids long. Trimming removed 0 bases from V and 0 bases from J; junction bases left unmatched: 0. In germline, CDR1 is SGDLS, CDR2 YYNGEE. In DNA form, the CDR3 reads TGTGCCAGCAGCGTAGGGACAGGCTCTGGAAACACCATATATTTT. The encoded protein is CASSVGTGSGNTIYF.

The chain employs TRBV27 and TRBJ2-1; TRBD2 matches 8 bases. This CDR3 has 15 amino acids. Germline values: CDR1 MNHEY, CDR2 SMNVEV (reference sequence). V was pared by 5 bases and J by 5 bases, with 8 bases of the junction left unmatched. Here the CDR3 DNA reads TGTGCCAGCAGTGCCAGCGGGAGATCCCACAATGAGCAGTTCTTC. It specifies CASSASGRSHNEQFF.

This chain links TRBV30 with TRBJ1-2, with 7 bases fitting TRBD1. CDR1 is GTSNPN, CDR2 SVGIG, per germline (reference sequence). J was trimmed by 7 bases and V by 1 base; bases with no gene match: 3. CDR3 length: 12 residues. In nucleotides, the CDR3 is TGTGCCTGGAGTGCGACAGGGTTTGGCTACACCTTC. The encoded protein is CAWSATGFGYTF.

The chain employs TRBV7-9 and TRBJ2-7, with 14 bases matching TRBD2. V lost 5 bases to trimming and J lost 6 bases; unmatched junction nucleotides: 9. There are 16 residues in the CDR3. Germline-derived CDR1 and CDR2 are SEHNR and FQNEAQ (reference sequence). The CDR3 DNA is TGTGCCAGCAGCGAAGGGACTAGCGGGAGTCTTACCGAGCAGTACTTC. Translating gives CASSEGTSGSLTEQYF.

The chain carries TRBV4-2 and TRBJ2-7; 9 positions agree with TRBD2. CDR1 LGHNA and CDR2 YNFKEQ come from the germline V gene. Losses at the gene ends were 0 bases for V and 4 bases for J; bases not matched to a gene: 7. This CDR3 spans 16 amino acids. CDR3 loop: CASSQDWGLAVYEQYF. Written as DNA, the CDR3 is TGTGCCAGCAGCCAAGATTGGGGACTAGCAGTTTACGAGCAGTACTTC.

The rearrangement links TRBV5-6 to TRBJ1-3; TRBD1 is a possible D gene (5 bases). CDR1 and CDR2 from the germline V gene are SGHDT and YYEEEE. Trimming shortened V by 1 base and J by 0 bases, and 11 bases separated the two germline ends. The CDR3 runs 16 residues. CDR3 DNA: TGTGCCAGCAGCTTGATGGGGGGACTCTCTGGAAACACCATATATTTT. Translating it yields CASSLMGGLSGNTIYF.

The chain combines TRBV18 with TRBJ2-5, with 8 nucleotides matching TRBD1. After removal of 6 bases from V and 1 base from J, the junction contained 4 bases not matched to a gene. This CDR3 spans 14 amino acids. CDR1 KGHSH and CDR2 LQKENI come from the germline V gene. The CDR3 coding sequence is TGTGCCAGCTCTCCCGGACAGGGCCAAGAGACCCAGTACTTC. Its translation is CASSPGQGQETQYF.

This clone was observed a handful of times. V usage is TRBV2 and J usage is TRBJ2-4, with D perhaps TRBD2 (7 bases). The germline V gene has CDR1 SNHLY and CDR2 FYNNEI. V lost 3 bases, J lost 6 bases, and 12 bases lay in between. There are 14 residues in the CDR3. In DNA form, the CDR3 reads TGTGCCAGCAGTGAGGGGGGGGGCCGAAACATTCAGTACTTC. This translates into CASSEGGGRNIQYF.